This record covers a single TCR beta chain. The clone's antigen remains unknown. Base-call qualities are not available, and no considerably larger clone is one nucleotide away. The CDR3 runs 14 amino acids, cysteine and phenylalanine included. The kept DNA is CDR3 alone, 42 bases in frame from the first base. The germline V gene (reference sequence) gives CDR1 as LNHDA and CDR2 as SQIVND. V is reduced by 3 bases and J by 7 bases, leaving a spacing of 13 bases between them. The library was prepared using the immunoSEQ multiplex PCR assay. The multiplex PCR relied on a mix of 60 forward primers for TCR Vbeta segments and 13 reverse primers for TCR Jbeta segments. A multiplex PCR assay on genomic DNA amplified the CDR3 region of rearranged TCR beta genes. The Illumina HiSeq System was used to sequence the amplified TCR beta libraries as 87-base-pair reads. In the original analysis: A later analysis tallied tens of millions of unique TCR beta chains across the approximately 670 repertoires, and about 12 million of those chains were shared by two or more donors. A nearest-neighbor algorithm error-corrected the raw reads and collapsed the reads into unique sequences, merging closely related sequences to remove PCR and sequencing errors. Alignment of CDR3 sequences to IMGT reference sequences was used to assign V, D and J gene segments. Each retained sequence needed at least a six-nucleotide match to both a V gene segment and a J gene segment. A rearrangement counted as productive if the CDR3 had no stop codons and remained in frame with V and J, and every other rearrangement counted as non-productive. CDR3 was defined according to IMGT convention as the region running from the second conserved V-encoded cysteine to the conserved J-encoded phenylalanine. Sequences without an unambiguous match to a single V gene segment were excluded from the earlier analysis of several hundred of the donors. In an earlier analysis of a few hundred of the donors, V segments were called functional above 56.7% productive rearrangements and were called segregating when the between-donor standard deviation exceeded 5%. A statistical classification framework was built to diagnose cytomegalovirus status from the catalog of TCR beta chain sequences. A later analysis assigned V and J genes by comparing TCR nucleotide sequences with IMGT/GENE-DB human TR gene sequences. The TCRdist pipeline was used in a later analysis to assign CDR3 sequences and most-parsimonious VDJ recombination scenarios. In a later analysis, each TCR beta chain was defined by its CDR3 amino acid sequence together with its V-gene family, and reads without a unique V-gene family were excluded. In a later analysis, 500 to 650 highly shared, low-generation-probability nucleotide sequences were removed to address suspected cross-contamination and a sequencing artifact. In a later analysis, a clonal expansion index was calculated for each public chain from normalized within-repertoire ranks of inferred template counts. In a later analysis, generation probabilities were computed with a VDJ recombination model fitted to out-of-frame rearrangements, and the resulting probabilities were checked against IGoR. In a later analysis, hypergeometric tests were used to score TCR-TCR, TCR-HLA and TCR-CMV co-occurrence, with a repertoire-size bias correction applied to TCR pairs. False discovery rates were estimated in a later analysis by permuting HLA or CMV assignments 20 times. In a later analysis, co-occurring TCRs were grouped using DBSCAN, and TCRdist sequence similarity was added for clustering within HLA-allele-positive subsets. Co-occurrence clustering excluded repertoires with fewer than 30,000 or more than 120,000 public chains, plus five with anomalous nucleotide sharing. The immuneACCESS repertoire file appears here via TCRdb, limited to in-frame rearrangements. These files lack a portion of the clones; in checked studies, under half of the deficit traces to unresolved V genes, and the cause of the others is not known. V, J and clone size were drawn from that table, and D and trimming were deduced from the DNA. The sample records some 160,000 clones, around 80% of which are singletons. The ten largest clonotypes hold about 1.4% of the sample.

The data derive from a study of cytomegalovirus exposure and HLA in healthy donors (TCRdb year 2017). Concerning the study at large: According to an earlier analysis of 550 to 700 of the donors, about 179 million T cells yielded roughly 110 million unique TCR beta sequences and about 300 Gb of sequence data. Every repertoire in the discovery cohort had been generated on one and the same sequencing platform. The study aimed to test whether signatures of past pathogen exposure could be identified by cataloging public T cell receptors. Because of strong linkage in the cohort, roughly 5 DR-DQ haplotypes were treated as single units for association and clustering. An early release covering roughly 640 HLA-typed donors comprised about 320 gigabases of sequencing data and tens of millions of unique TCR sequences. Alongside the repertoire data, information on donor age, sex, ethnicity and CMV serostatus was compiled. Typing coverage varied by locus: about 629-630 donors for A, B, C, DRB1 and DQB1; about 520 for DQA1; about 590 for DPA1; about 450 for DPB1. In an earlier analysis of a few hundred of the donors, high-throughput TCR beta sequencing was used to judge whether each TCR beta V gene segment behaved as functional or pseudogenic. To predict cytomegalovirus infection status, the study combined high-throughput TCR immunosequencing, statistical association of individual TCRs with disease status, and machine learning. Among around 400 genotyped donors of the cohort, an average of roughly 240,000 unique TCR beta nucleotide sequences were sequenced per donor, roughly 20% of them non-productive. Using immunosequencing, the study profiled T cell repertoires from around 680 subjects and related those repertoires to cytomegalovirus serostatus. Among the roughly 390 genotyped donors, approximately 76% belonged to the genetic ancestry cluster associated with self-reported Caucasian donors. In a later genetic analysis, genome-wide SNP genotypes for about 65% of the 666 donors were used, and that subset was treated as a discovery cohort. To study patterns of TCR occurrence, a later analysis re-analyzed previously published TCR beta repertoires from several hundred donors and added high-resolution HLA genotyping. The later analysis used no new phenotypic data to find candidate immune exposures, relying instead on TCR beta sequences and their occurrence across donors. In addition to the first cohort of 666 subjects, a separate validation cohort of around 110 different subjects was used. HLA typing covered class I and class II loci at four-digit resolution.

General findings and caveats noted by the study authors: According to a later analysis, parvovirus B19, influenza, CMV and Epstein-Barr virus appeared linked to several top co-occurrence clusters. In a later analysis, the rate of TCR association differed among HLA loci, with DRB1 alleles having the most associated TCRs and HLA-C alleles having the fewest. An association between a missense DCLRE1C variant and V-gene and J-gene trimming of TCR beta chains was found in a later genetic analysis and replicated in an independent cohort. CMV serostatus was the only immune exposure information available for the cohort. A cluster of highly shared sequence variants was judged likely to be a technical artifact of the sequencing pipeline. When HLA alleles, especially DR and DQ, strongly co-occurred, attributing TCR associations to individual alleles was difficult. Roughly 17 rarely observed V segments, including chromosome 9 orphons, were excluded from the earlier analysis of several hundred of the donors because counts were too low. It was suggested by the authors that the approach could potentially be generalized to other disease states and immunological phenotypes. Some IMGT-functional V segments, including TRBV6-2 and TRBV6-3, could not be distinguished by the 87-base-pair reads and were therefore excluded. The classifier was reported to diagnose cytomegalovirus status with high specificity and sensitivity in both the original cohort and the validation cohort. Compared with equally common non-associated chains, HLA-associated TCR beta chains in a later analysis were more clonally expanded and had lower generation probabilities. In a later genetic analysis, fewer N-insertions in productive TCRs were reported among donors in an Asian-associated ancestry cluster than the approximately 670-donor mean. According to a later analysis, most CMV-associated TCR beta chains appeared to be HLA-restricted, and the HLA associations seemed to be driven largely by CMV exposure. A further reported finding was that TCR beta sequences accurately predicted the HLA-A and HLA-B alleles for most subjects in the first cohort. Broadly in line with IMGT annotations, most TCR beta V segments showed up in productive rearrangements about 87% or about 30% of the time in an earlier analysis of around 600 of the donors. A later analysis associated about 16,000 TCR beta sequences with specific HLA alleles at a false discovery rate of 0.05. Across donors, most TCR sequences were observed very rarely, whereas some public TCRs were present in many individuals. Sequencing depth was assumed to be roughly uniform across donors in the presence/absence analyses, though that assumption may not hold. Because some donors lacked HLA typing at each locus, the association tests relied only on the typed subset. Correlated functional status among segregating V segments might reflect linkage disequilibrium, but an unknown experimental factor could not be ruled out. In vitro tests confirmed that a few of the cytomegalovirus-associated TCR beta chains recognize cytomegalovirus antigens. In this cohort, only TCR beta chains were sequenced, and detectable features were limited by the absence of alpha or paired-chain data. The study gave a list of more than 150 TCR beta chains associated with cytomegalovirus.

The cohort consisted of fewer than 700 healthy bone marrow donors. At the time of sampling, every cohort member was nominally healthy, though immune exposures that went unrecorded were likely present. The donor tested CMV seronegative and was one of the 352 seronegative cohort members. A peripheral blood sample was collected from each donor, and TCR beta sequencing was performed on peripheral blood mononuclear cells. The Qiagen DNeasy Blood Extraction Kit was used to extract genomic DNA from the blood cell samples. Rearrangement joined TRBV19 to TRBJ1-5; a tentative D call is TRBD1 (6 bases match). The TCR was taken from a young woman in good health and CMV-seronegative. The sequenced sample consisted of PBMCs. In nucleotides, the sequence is TGTGCCAGTAGTATTTGGGCAGGGGACCAGCCCCAGCATTTT. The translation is CASSIWAGDQPQHF.